Below are 23 T cell receptor beta chains sequenced from a single sample in a study of cytomegalovirus exposure and HLA in healthy donors. With 60 Vbeta and 13 Jbeta primers, the PCR was carried out. Method: immunoSEQ multiplex PCR; TCRdb's copy keeps in-frame clones and lacks some. Among about 150,000 clones listed, about four fifths were seen once. The sample taken for sequencing was PBMCs. These receptors all stem from a man aged 18 to 30 in good health and CMV-seronegative.

This clone was found a few times. V and J are TRBV5-1 and TRBJ2-2, with a weak D call TRBD1 (6 bases). CDR1 and CDR2 (germline): SGHRS, YFSETQ. This CDR3 is built from 16 residues. The V and J ends lost 4 bases and 1 base respectively, with 14 bases between them. The CDR3, as DNA: TGCGCCAGCAGCCCCCGACAGGTCCTGAACACCGGGGAGCTGTTTTTT. Its protein is CASSPRQVLNTGELFF.

This clone was seen more than once but under ten times. The gene calls are TRBV7-2 and TRBJ2-7; TRBD1 matches 8 bases. This CDR3 comprises 14 residues. CDR1 is SGHTA, CDR2 FQGNSA, per germline. J gave up 0 bases and V 5 bases, and 3 bases lay outside the gene matches. CDR3 in DNA: TGTGCCAGCAGCGGACAGGGTAGCTCCTACGAGCAGTACTTC. Translating gives CASSGQGSSYEQYF. Filled out from reference TRBV7-2 and TRBJ2-7, the complete variable domain reads GAGVSQSPSNKVTEKGKDVELRCDPISGHTALYWYRQSLGQGLEFLIYFQGNSAPDKSGLPSDRFSAERTGGSVSTLTIQRTQQEDSAVYLCASSGQGSSYEQYFGPGTRLTVT.

This clone was observed a handful of times. This chain joins TRBV27 and TRBJ1-2; 8 bases are a match to TRBD1. Germline V gives CDR1 MNHEY, CDR2 SMNVEV (reference sequence). J was trimmed by 4 bases and V by 6 bases; bases with no gene match: 22. CDR3 size: 19 residues. CDR3 sequence: CASRRILTGDGTGLYGYTF. The CDR3 region has the DNA TGTGCCAGCAGGCGAATATTAACCGGAGACGGGACAGGACTCTATGGCTACACCTTC.

V and J are TRBV5-6 and TRBJ2-1; D is possibly TRBD2 (5 bases). CDR1 SGHDT and CDR2 YYEEEE come from the germline V gene. The ends were cut back, 1 base at V and 1 base at J, with 9 bases in the middle. CDR3 size: 15 residues. The chain's CDR3 is CASSLLWRSYNEQFF. Here the CDR3 DNA reads TGTGCCAGCAGCTTGCTGTGGAGGTCCTACAATGAGCAGTTCTTC.

This chain connects TRBV19 to TRBJ1-4; 8 nucleotides line up with TRBD1. The J segment lost 8 bases and the V segment lost 4 bases, leaving 9 bases of the junction unmatched. The germline CDR1 and CDR2 sequences are LNHDA and SQIVND (reference sequence). The CDR3 has 15 amino acids. For the CDR3, the DNA is TGTGCCAGTAGTACAGGACAGGGAGGTGTCGAAAAACTGTTTTTT. It yields the protein CASSTGQGGVEKLFF.

CDR3 in amino acids: CASRRQGSSPLHF. CDR3 in DNA: TGTGCCAGCAGAAGACAGGGTAGTTCACCCCTCCACTTT. This chain connects TRBV6-6 to TRBJ1-6, with 7 bases matching TRBD1. The CDR3 has 13 residues. The germline CDR1 and CDR2 sequences are MNHNY and SVGAGI (reference sequence). V lost 6 bases and J lost 9; bases outside the gene matches: 5.

The gene calls are TRBV11-2 and TRBJ2-3; TRBD2 matches at 8 bases. Germline loops: CDR1 SGHAT, CDR2 FQNNGV. The CDR3 extends over 14 amino acids. The J segment lost 4 bases and the V segment lost 3 bases, leaving 3 bases of the junction unmatched. The CDR3 spells CASSLGLEADTQYF. The CDR3 nucleotides read TGTGCCAGCAGCTTGGGACTAGAGGCAGATACGCAGTATTTT. Full variable domain (rest looked up from reference TRBV11-2 and TRBJ2-3): EAGVAQSPRYKIIEKRQSVAFWCNPISGHATLYWYQQILGQGPKLLIQFQNNGVVDDSQLPKDRFSAERLKGVDSTLKIQPAKLEDSAVYLCASSLGLEADTQYFGPGTRLTVL.

This clone was seen just once. The chain is built from TRBV6-1 and TRBJ1-5, with D possibly being TRBD1 (5 bases). The CDR3 has 15 residues. Germline V lookup: CDR1 MNHNS, CDR2 SASEGT. V was shortened by 8 bases and J by 0 bases, with 14 bases between the two germline ends. This chain's CDR3 is CASALGGDSNQPQHF. As DNA, the CDR3 is TGTGCCAGCGCCTTGGGAGGGGATAGCAATCAGCCCCAGCATTTT.

Of note for this clone: This same CDR3 is encoded by further DNA sequences in the sample. This chain joins TRBV5-1 and TRBJ2-5; 8 bases agree with TRBD1. CDR3 length equals 14 residues. After removal of 4 bases from V and 5 bases from J, the junction contained 7 bases not matched to a gene. Germline assignment: CDR1 SGHRS and CDR2 YFSETQ. This chain's CDR3 is CASSPQGAGETQYF. DNA for the CDR3: TGCGCCAGCAGCCCCCAGGGGGCAGGCGAGACCCAGTACTTC.

V is TRBV27 and J is TRBJ2-7, with TRBD1 as a possible D gene (6 bases). With 5 bases removed from V and 5 bases from J, the gap between germline ends came to 19 bases. In germline, CDR1 is MNHEY, CDR2 SMNVEV (reference sequence). The CDR3 runs 15 residues. The CDR3 spells CASSPTLQGRDEQYV. DNA for the CDR3: TGTGCCAGCAGTCCCACCTTACAGGGCAGAGACGAGCAGTACGTC.

V is TRBV6-4 and J is TRBJ1-4; D is perhaps TRBD1 (5 bases). The V end was cut by 6 bases, the J end by 8 bases, with 16 bases between. Germline lookup yields CDR1 MRHNA and CDR2 SNTAGT. This CDR3 region has 14 residues. The CDR3 protein is CASRGQGFWEKLFF. The CDR3 bases are TGTGCCAGCAGGGGGCAGGGTTTTTGGGAAAAACTGTTTTTT.

This chain connects TRBV6-6 to TRBJ1-5; 10 bases line up with TRBD1. With V trimmed by 6 bases and J by 5 bases, 7 bases remained unmatched. This CDR3 region has 15 residues. Germline V gene data show CDR1 as MNHNY and CDR2 as SVGAGI (reference sequence). The CDR3 spells CASSPDRGLDQPQHF. The CDR3 bases are TGTGCCAGCAGCCCAGACAGGGGGCTCGATCAGCCCCAGCATTTT.

The J gene is TRBJ2-1, the V gene TRBV2; 10 bases line up with TRBD1. V shed 6 bases, J shed 0 bases, and the junction held 8 bases outside the gene matches. The CDR3 totals 17 residues. In germline, CDR1 is SNHLY, CDR2 FYNNEI. The CDR3 is CASRNRGQGLSYNEQFF. CDR3 sequence (DNA): TGTGCCAGCAGAAACCGGGGACAGGGGCTCTCCTACAATGAGCAGTTCTTC.

The genes are TRBV6-1 and TRBJ1-6; the match to TRBD1 covers 7 bases. This CDR3 has 16 residues. Looked up from germline, CDR1 is MNHNS and CDR2 is SASEGT. The ends lost 2 bases at V and 6 bases at J; junction bases unmatched: 7. The CDR3 region is CASSEKLRGFNSPLHF. The CDR3 DNA follows: TGTGCCAGCAGTGAAAAGCTCAGGGGGTTTAATTCACCCCTCCACTTT.

The gene calls are TRBV27 and TRBJ1-4; TRBD1 aligns across 9 bases. With 6 bases clipped from V and 7 bases from J, the junction kept 6 bases outside the gene matches. This CDR3 comprises 14 residues. The germline V gene encodes CDR1 MNHEY and CDR2 SMNVEV (reference sequence). CDR3 nucleotides: TGTGCCAGCAGCCGGGACAGGGCGAGTGAAAAACTGTTTTTT. Translating it yields CASSRDRASEKLFF.

The V call is TRBV4-1, the J call TRBJ1-4; 9 positions match TRBD1. J gave up 5 bases and V 1 base, and 5 bases lay outside the gene matches. The germline gives CDR1 MGHRA, CDR2 YSYEKL. The CDR3 extends over 16 amino acids. The CDR3 spells CASSQGSGTGNEKLFF. CDR3 sequence (DNA): TGCGCCAGCAGCCAAGGGTCCGGGACAGGGAATGAAAAACTGTTTTTT.

The V and J genes are TRBV19 and TRBJ2-1, with TRBD2 identical over 9 bases. There are 15 residues in the CDR3. V gave up 3 bases and J gave up 5 bases; unmatched junction bases: 5. Germline V gene lookup returns CDR1 LNHDA and CDR2 SQIVND (reference sequence). This CDR3 is CASSILAGKHNEQFF. The CDR3 nucleotides are TGTGCCAGTAGTATTCTAGCGGGGAAACACAATGAGCAGTTCTTC.

This rearrangement joins TRBV6-4 to TRBJ2-2, with D unresolved. V was clipped by 3 bases and J by 2 bases, with 10 bases between them. This CDR3 has 15 residues. Germline V CDR1 and CDR2: MRHNA, SNTAGT. The CDR3, as DNA: TGTGCCAGCAGTGAACAACCGACAAACACCGGGGAGCTGTTTTTT. Translating gives CASSEQPTNTGELFF.

The V gene is TRBV4-3, the J gene TRBJ2-3; TRBD1 is a possible D gene (6 bases). Trimming took off 5 bases at V and 4 bases at J, with 16 bases between the two ends. Per germline, CDR1 LGHNA and CDR2 YSLEER. The CDR3 totals 15 residues. The CDR3 DNA sequence: TGCGCCAGCAGCGGTCTGACAGGCAGGCCAGATACGCAGTATTTT. It translates to CASSGLTGRPDTQYF.

The gene calls are TRBV7-9 and TRBJ2-1; 8 nucleotides line up with TRBD1. CDR3 length equals 14 residues. Germline lookup yields CDR1 SEHNR and CDR2 FQNEAQ (reference sequence). The V gene end was trimmed by 2 bases and the J gene end by 9 bases; junction bases not matched to a gene: 6. The CDR3 reads CASSLRDRRGEQFF. The CDR3, as DNA: TGTGCCAGCAGCTTAAGGGACAGGCGAGGTGAGCAGTTCTTC. Combining the CDR3 with reference TRBV7-9 and TRBJ2-1 gives the whole variable domain DTGVSQNPRHKITKRGQNVTFRCDPISEHNRLYWYRQTLGQGPEFLTYFQNEAQLEKSRLLSDRFSAERPKGSFSTLEIQRTEQGDSAMYLCASSLRDRRGEQFFGPGTRLTVL.

This clone was seen only once. The chain employs TRBV7-6 and TRBJ2-1; 15 positions agree with TRBD2. The length of the CDR3 is 18 residues. Germline-derived CDR1 and CDR2 are SGHVS and FNYEAQ. The V segment lost 5 bases and the J segment 0 bases; nucleotides outside the gene matches: 5. The DNA of the CDR3 is TGTGCCAGCAGCCCGGGACTAGCGGGGGGACTCTCCTACAATGAGCAGTTCTTC. Translating gives CASSPGLAGGLSYNEQFF. Variable domain in full (rest from reference TRBV7-6 and TRBJ2-1): GAGVSQSPRYKVTKRGQDVALRCDPISGHVSLYWYRQALGQGPEFLTYFNYEAQQDKSGLPNDRFSAERPEGSISTLTIQRTEQRDSAMYRCASSPGLAGGLSYNEQFFGPGTRLTVL.

V usage is TRBV7-2 and J usage is TRBJ2-7, with TRBD2 matching 11 bases. The trim removed 5 bases at V and 3 bases at J, leaving 6 bases unmatched. The CDR3 spans 15 residues. From germline, CDR1 is SGHTA and CDR2 FQGNSA. CDR3 sequence: CASSVTSGGYYEQYV. Written as DNA, the CDR3 is TGTGCCAGCAGCGTTACTAGCGGGGGATACTACGAGCAGTACGTC.

The chain uses TRBV9 and TRBJ1-2; tentative D call: TRBD1 (6 bases). The CDR3 runs 14 residues. Per germline, CDR1 SGDLS and CDR2 YYNGEE. The germline V and J ends were trimmed by 2 bases and 2 bases, with 10 bases remaining between them. CDR3 protein: CASSVDQGNYGYTF. DNA of the CDR3: TGTGCCAGCAGCGTGGACCAGGGGAACTATGGCTACACCTTC. Full variable domain (remainder filled in from reference TRBV9 and TRBJ1-2): DSGVTQTPKHLITATGQRVTLRCSPRSGDLSVYWYQQSLDQGLQFLIQYYNGEERAKGNILERFSAQQFPDLHSELNLSSLELGDSALYFCASSVDQGNYGYTFGSGTRLTVV.